Listed here is a single T cell receptor (beta chain). Its antigen is currently unknown. The record originates from a study of shared clonotypes between healthy human individuals. In the study overall: Per-donor plates numbered three CD4 naive, three CD4 memory, two CD8 naive and one CD8 memory. Points from the study as a whole: Depth of sequencing was expected to influence donor clonotype sharing.

TCRdb keeps only in-frame clones here, not all; method: immunoSEQ multiplex PCR. The table lists some 2,500,000 clones, 90% to 95% of them singletons. The germline V gene encodes CDR1 SEHNR and CDR2 FQNEAQ (reference sequence). Trimming pared 1 base from V and 6 bases from J, leaving 14 bases between. The CDR3 spans 15 residues. The genes are TRBV7-9 and TRBJ2-3; D gene ambiguous. This receptor was obtained from a man younger than 35 in good health. Some clones in this sample may be carry-over from other donors' samples. Material for sequencing was naive CD4+ T cells from PBMCs. The subset denotes: CD45RA+ positively selected. DNA for the CDR3: TGTGCCAGCAGCTTAGTTGTATTCTCTACCGATACGCAGTATTTT. Its protein is CASSLVVFSTDTQYF.